These 9 T cell receptor beta chains share one sample of origin, sequenced in a study of neurological immune-mediated disorders. TCRdb itself ran the 5' RACE reads through MiXCR, one entry per CDR3 protein. The table has some 60,000 distinct CDR3 sequences, around 4.7% seen once. The material sequenced was PBMCs. These receptor sequences come from a woman between 45 and 65 years old with multiple sclerosis.

This clonotype has a count of ten or more. The rearrangement uses TRBV5-6 and TRBJ2-5; 8 nucleotides line up with TRBD1. Trimming cost V 4 bases and J 4 bases; bases outside gene matches: 9. Germline CDR1 SGHDT, CDR2 YYEEEE. The CDR3 has 15 amino acids. CDR3 in amino acids: CASSLVTGAGETQYF. CDR3 bases: TGTGCCAGCAGCCTGGTGACAGGGGCTGGAGAGACCCAGTACTTC.

This clonotype occurred many times. The chain couples TRBV6-5 to TRBJ2-4; no definite D call. Germline CDR1 MNHEY, CDR2 SVGAGI. The germline V and J ends were trimmed by 7 bases and 7 bases, with 8 bases remaining between them. This CDR3 is built from 11 residues. CDR3 sequence: CASTALNIQYF. In DNA, the CDR3 is TGTGCCAGCACCGCCTTGAACATTCAGTACTTC.

This clonotype was seen at least ten times. The rearrangement uses TRBV7-9 and TRBJ2-7, with D possibly TRBD1 on 5 matching bases. Germline V CDR1 and CDR2: SEHNR, FQNEAQ (reference sequence). Trimming took off 5 bases at V and 7 bases at J, with 15 bases between the two ends. The CDR3 runs 13 residues. CDR3 protein: CASSPPTAREQYV. The CDR3 bases are TGTGCCAGCAGCCCCCCGACAGCTCGGGAGCAGTACGTC.

The sample holds many counts of this clonotype. This sequence joins TRBV7-2 and TRBJ1-2; D not resolved. Trimming pared 3 bases from V and 4 bases from J, leaving 12 bases between. CDR1 and CDR2 from the germline V gene are SGHTA and FQGNSA. The CDR3 is 14 amino acids. CDR3 coding DNA: TGTGCCAGCAGCTTCACCCTGGGAAGCTATGGCTACACCTTC. It codes for CASSFTLGSYGYTF.

This clonotype has a count of ten or more. The chain uses TRBV12-3 or TRBV12-4 and TRBJ2-1; D tentatively reads TRBD1 or TRBD2 (5 bases each). V was clipped by 0 bases and J by 12 bases, with 12 bases between them. This CDR3 comprises 13 residues. The CDR3 DNA sequence: TGTGCCAGCAGTTTAGCCGGGACCGACCCGCAGTTCTTC. It codes for CASSLAGTDPQFF.

The V and J genes are TRBV7-6 and TRBJ2-3, with 8 bases identical to TRBD1. CDR1 is SGHVS, CDR2 FNYEAQ, per germline. V trimming: 4 bases; J trimming: 3 bases; junction bases outside the gene matches: 6. The length of the CDR3 is 15 residues. Here the CDR3 reads CASSSSRGRTDTQYF. The CDR3 region has the DNA TGTGCCAGCAGCTCGTCCAGGGGGCGGACAGATACGCAGTATTTT.

With respect to this clonotype: A much larger clone lies one base from this, so it may be a read error. This rearrangement joins TRBV29-1 to TRBJ2-5, with D possibly being TRBD2 (6 bases). This CDR3 contains 13 residues. The germline V gene has CDR1 SQVTM and CDR2 ANQGSEA. V lost 6 bases and J lost 7, with 18 bases in between. The CDR3 sequence: CSVKAGWVGTQYF. CDR3 DNA: TGCAGCGTCAAAGCGGGCTGGGTAGGGACCCAGTACTTC. Combining the CDR3 with reference TRBV29-1 and TRBJ2-5 gives the whole variable domain SAVISQKPSRDICQRGTSLTIQCQVDSQVTMMFWYRQQPGQSLTLIATANQGSEATYESGFVIDKFPISRPNLTFSTLTVSNMSPEDSSIYLCSVKAGWVGTQYFGPGTRLLVL.

This clonotype has at least ten counts. This sequence joins TRBV6-4 and TRBJ2-3; D is ambiguous. The ends were cut back, 2 bases at V and 1 base at J, with 7 bases in the middle. Germline-derived CDR1 and CDR2 are MRHNA and SNTAGT. The CDR3 is 14 amino acids. CDR3 sequence (DNA): TGTGCCAGCAGTGACGGTATGGGCACAGATACGCAGTATTTT. Translated: CASSDGMGTDTQYF.

This clonotype came up many times. V usage is TRBV6-4 and J usage is TRBJ2-6; 8 bases agree with TRBD1. V was clipped by 2 bases and J by 11 bases; unmatched bases: 8. This CDR3 comprises 15 residues. Germline V gives CDR1 MRHNA, CDR2 SNTAGT. The CDR3 region has the DNA TGTGCCAGCAGTGACACGGCAGGGGGCCAGGACGTCCTGACTTTC. It yields the protein CASSDTAGGQDVLTF.